This T cell receptor beta chain appears in the sequencing data of a study of beta chain features in type 1 diabetes (dated by TCRdb to the late 2010s). Describing the broader study: Patients and healthy donors did not differ in mean age, gender distribution, total cell number or subset yield. Across all samples, fewer than 110,000,000 sorted cells were examined, and cell number per subset correlated strongly with RNA yield. The study compared TCRB repertoires of sorted circulating CD4+ T cell subsets between recently diagnosed type 1 diabetes patients and matched healthy donors. Regulatory and stem cell-like memory subsets were obtained from only 8 patients and about 8 healthy donors, while naive and central memory subsets were obtained from all 28 donors.

The investigation overall reported the following: Naive, central memory and regulatory TCRB repertoires appeared more similar among patients than among healthy donors. Fewer insertions and more nucleotide deletions at VDJ recombination sites were observed in patients with type 1 diabetes, implying thymic rearrangement abnormalities. Sequencing cDNA rather than genomic DNA could over-represent highly expressing activated cells, although activation and CD3 levels did not differ between groups. In all four CD4+ subsets, TCRB CDR3 length was moderately but significantly shorter in type 1 diabetes patients. PCR might favor shorter templates, but patient and control samples were amplified and corrected together, so any skew would affect both groups equally. HLA sub-analyses involved small numbers of individuals, so any influence of HLA type on TCRB rearrangement remained unresolved.

Concerning this clone: The specificity of this receptor is unknown. No much larger clone is present one base from it, and per-base qualities are unavailable.

Each donor gave one peripheral blood draw, averaging approximately 110 mL, which was collected into heparinised tubes. Using a panel that included CD45RO, CCR7, CD25, CD127, CD95 and CD27, naive, central memory, regulatory and stem cell-like memory CD4+ T cells were sorted on a BD FACSAria II. Every sorted population had a purity above 95%. PBMCs were isolated immediately by Lymphoprep density gradient centrifugation and stained directly without culture. So that batch effects would be minimized, each experiment stained and sorted samples in pairs, pairing one healthy donor with one patient. The entire isolated RNA was reverse transcribed using the High Capacity cDNA Reverse Transcription Kit, and thus expressed TCRB transcripts were sequenced. Deep immunoSEQ sequencing was performed on naive, central memory and regulatory T cell samples, with an average of around 3.4 million total reads per sample. Sorted cells were lysed in RLT buffer, and RNA was extracted using DNase-treated RNeasy Micro or Mini kits according to cell number. Each cell subset was processed on its own to prevent cross-contamination, while patient and healthy donor samples were processed together. The immunoSEQ multiplex PCR was used to amplify TCRB sequences from cDNA, generating 87-bp fragments that spanned the CDR3 region. Sequencing of the amplicons was performed on the Illumina HiSeq platform. Processing in the source paper ran as follows. PCR bias was computationally corrected using synthetic template baselines, reads within Hamming distance 2 were collapsed, and singletons that could not be merged were discarded. By aligning reads against IMGT, V, D and J genes, CDR3 length, and insertions or deletions at six rearrangement sites were assigned. Within each subset, clonotype counts were normalized to sorted cell number, and only after that were true diversity and Gini coefficients computed with the tcR R package. The overlap coefficient, calculated on TCRB nucleotide sequences, was used to measure repertoire sharing. Not all clones reach the TCRdb copy of this immuneACCESS table, which keeps in-frame sequences only. Checked studies attribute under half of the gap to unresolved V genes and leave the rest unexplained. That table furnishes V, J and clone size, whereas the DNA furnished D and trimming. The sample data list almost 350,000 clones, and approximately 8% of these were observed just once. Approximately 0.44% of the sample is held by the ten biggest clonotypes.

CDR1 and CDR2 are read off the germline V gene as MDHEN and SYDVKM. Trimming leaves V shorter by 6 bases and J shorter by 3 bases, with the junction holding 4 bases beyond the gene matches. Reading from cysteine to phenylalanine, the CDR3 counts 14 amino acids. CDR3 DNA is the only sequence kept; it has 42 bases, read in frame from the first base. The source of this sequence is a woman between 18 and 29 years old in good health. The receptor chain draws on TRBV28 and TRBJ2-3; TRBD1 aligns with 9 central bases. Input material: central memory CD4+ T cells from blood. The bases read TGTGCCAGCAGGGACAGGGGAGGTACAGATACGCAGTATTTT. This is translated as CASRDRGGTDTQYF. This CDR3, with the reference TRBV28 and TRBJ2-3 proteins standing in past its ends, gives the full variable domain DVKVTQSSRYLVKRTGEKVFLECVQDMDHENMFWYRQDPGLGLRLIYFSYDVKMKEKGDIPEGYSVSREKKERFSLILESASTNQTSMYLCASRDRGGTDTQYFGPGTRLTVL.